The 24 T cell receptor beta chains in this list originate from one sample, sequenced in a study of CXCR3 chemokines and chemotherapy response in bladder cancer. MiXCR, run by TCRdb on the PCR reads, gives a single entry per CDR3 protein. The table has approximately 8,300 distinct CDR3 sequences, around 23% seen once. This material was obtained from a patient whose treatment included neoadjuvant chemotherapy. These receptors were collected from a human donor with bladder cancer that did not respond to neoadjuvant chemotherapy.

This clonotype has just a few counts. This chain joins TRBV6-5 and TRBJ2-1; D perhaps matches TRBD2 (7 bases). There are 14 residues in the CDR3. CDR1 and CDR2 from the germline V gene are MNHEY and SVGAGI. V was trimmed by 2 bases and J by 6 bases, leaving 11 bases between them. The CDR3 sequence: CASSYGGASNEQFF. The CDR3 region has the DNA TGTGCCAGCAGTTACGGGGGGGCCAGCAATGAGCAGTTCTTC.

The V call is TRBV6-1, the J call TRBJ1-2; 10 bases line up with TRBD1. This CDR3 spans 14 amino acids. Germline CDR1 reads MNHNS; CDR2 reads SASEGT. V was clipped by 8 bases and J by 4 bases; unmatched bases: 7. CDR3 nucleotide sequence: TGTGCCAGCCAATCCGGGACAGGGGCCTATGGCTACACCTTC. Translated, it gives CASQSGTGAYGYTF.

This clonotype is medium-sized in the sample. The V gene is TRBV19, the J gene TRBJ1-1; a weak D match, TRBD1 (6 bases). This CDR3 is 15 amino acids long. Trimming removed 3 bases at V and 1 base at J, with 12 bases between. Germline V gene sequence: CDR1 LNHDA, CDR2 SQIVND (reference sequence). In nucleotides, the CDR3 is TGTGCCAGTAGTATTAGAGGGGGATCGAACACTGAAGCTTTCTTT. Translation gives CASSIRGGSNTEAFF.

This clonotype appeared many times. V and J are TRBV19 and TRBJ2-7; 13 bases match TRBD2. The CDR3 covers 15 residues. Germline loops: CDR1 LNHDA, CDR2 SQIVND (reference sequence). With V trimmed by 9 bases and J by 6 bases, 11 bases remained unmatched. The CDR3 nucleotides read TGTGCCAGCGGACTAGCGGGGGCCCACGGGGCCGAGCAGTACTTC. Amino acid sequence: CASGLAGAHGAEQYF.

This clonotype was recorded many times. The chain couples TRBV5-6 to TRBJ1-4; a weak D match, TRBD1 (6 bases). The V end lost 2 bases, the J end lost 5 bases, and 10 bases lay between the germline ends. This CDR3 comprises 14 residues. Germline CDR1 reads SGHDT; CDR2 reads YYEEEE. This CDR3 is CASSFSGTNEKLFF. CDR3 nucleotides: TGTGCCAGCAGCTTTTCCGGGACAAATGAAAAACTGTTTTTT. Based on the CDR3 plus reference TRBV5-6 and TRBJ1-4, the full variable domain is DAGVTQSPTHLIKTRGQQVTLRCSPKSGHDTVSWYQQALGQGPQFIFQYYEEEERQRGNFPDRFSGHQFPNYSSELNVNALLLGDSALYLCASSFSGTNEKLFFGSGTQLSVL.

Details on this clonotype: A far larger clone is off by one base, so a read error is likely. Written as DNA, the CDR3 is TGTGCCAGCAGCTCACAGGGGACTACCGAGCAGTTCTTC. Translating it yields CASSSQGTTEQFF. The V gene is TRBV6-2 or TRBV6-3, the J gene TRBJ2-1; perhaps D is TRBD1 or TRBD2 (7 bases each). The CDR3 runs 13 residues. The germline V gene encodes CDR1 MNHEY and CDR2 SVGEGT. Trimming cost V 6 bases and J 10 bases, with 16 bases left between them.

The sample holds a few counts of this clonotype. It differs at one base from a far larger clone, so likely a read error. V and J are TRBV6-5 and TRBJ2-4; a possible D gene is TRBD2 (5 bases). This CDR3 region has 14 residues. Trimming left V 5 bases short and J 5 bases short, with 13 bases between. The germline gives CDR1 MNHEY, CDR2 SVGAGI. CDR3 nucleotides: TGTGCCAGCAGTGGACGGGGATCGGAAAACATTCAGTACTTC. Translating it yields CASSGRGSENIQYF.

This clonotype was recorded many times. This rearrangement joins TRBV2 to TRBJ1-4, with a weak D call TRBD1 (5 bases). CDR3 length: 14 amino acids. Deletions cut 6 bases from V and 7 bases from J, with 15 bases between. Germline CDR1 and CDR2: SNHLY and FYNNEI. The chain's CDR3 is CASRSGPESEKLFF. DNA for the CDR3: TGTGCCAGCAGATCGGGACCTGAGAGTGAAAAACTGTTTTTT.

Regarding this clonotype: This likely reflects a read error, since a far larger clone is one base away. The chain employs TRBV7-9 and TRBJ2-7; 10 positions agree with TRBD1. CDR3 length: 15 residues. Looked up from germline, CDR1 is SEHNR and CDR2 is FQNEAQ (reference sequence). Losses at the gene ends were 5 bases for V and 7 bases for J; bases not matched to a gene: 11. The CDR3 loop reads CASSNRDRGINEQYF. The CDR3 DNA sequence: TGTGCCAGCAGCAACCGGGACAGGGGTATCAATGAGCAGTACTTC.

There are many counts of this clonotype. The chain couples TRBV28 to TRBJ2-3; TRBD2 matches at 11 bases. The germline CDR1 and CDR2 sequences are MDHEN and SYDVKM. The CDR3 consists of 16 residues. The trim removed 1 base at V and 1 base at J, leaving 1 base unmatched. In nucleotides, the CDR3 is TGTGCCAGCAGTTTATTGACTAGCGGGGGCACAGATACGCAGTATTTT. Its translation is CASSLLTSGGTDTQYF. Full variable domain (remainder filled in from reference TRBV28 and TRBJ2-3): DVKVTQSSRYLVKRTGEKVFLECVQDMDHENMFWYRQDPGLGLRLIYFSYDVKMKEKGDIPEGYSVSREKKERFSLILESASTNQTSMYLCASSLLTSGGTDTQYFGPGTRLTVL.

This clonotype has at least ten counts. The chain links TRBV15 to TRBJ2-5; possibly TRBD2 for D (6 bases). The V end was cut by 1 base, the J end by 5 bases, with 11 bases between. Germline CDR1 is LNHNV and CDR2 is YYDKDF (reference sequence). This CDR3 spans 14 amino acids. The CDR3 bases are TGTGCCACCAGCAGAGCCGGGGGTGGTGAGACCCAGTACTTC. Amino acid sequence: CATSRAGGGETQYF.

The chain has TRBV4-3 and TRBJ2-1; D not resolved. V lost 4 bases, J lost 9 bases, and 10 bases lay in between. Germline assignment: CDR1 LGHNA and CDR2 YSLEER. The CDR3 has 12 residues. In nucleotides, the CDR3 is TGCGCCAGCAGCCTACGGGTCGGTGAGCAGTTCTTC. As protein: CASSLRVGEQFF.

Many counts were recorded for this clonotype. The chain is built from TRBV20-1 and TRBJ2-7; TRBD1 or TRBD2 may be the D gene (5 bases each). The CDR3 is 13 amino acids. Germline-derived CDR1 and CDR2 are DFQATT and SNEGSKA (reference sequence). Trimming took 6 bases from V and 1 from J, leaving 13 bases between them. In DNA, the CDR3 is TGCAGTGCGCCCCGGGACGGTTCCTACGAGCAGTACTTC. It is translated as CSAPRDGSYEQYF.

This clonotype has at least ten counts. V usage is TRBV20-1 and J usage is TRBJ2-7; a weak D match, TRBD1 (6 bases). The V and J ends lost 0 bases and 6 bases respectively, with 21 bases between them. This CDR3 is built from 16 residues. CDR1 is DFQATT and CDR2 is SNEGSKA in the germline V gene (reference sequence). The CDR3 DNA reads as TGCAGTGCTAGAGATTATGCAACACAGGGTAAGGGCGAGCAGTACTTC. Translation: CSARDYATQGKGEQYF.

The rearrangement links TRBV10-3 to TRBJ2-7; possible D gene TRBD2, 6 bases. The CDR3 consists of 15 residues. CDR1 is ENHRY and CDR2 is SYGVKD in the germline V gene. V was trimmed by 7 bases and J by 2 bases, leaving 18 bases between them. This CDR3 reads CAINLPGRDPYEQYF. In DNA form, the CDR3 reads TGTGCCATCAATCTACCAGGGCGGGATCCCTACGAGCAGTACTTC.

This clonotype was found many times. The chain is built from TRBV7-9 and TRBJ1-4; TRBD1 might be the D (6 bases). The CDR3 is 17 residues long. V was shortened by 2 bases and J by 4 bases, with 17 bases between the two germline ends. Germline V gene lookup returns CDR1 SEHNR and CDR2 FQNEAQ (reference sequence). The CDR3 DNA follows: TGTGCCAGCAGCTTACCTACCGGACAGCAGGTTAATGAAAAACTGTTTTTT. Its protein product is CASSLPTGQQVNEKLFF.

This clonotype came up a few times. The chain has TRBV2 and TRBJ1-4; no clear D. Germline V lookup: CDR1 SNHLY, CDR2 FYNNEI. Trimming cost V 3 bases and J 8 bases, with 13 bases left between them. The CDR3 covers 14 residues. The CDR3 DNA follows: TGTGCCAGCAGTGATAGGACCGCGGGCGAAAAACTGTTTTTT. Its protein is CASSDRTAGEKLFF.

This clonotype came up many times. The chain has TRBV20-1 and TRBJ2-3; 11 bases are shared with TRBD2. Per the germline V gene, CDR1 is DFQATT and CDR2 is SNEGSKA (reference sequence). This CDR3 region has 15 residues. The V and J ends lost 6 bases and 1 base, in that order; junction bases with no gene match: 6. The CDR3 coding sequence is TGCAGTGCCACCCGACTAGCGGGACGCACAGATACGCAGTATTTT. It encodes CSATRLAGRTDTQYF.

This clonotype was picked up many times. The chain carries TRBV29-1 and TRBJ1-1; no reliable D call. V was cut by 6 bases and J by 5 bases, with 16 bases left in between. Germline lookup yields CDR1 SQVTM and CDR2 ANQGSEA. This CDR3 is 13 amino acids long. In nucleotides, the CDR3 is TGCAGCGTCCTGGGCGGTGGAGTGACTGAAGCTTTCTTT. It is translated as CSVLGGGVTEAFF.

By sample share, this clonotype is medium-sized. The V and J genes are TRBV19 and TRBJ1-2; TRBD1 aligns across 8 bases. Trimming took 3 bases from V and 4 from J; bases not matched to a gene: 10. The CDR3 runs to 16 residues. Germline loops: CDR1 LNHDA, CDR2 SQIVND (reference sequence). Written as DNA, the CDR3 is TGTGCCAGTAGTATCGGAAGGGACAGGCATGGCTATGGCTACACCTTC. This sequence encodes CASSIGRDRHGYGYTF.

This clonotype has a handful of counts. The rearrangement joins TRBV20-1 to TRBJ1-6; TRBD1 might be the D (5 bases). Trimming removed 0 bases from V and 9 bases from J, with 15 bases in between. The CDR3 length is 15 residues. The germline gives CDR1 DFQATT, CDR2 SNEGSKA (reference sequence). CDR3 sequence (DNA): TGCAGTGCTAGAGAGGGGGGGTTAAAGAGTTCACCCCTCCACTTT. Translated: CSAREGGLKSSPLHF.

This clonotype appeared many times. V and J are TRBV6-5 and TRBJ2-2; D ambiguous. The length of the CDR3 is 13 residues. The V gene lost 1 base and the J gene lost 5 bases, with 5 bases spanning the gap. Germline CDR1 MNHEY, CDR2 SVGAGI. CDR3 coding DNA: TGTGCCAGCAGTTACTATCCAACCGGGGAGCTGTTTTTT. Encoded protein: CASSYYPTGELFF.

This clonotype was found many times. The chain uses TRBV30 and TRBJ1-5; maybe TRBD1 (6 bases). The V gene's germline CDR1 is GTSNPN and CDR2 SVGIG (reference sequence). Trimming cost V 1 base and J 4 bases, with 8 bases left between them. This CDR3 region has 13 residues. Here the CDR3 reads CAWSDRANQPQHF. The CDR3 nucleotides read TGTGCCTGGAGTGACAGGGCTAATCAGCCCCAGCATTTT.

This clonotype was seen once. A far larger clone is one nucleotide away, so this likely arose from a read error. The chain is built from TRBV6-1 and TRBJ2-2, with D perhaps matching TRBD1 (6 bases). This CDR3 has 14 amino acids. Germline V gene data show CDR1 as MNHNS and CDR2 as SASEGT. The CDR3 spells CVSGTRGNTGELFF. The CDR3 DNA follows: TGTGTCAGCGGCACCAGGGGAAACACCGGGGAGCTGTTTTTT.